Reported below is one T cell receptor beta chain. This record belongs to a study of blood T cell repertoires in COVID-19. About the study: Samples of COVID-19 (acute and convalescent) were obtained from the United States, Italy and Spain. Sources were T cells, B-cell-depleted T cells, or PBMCs; the material itself was cDNA or gDNA.

Participants were placed into cohorts based on the clinical history they reported. Original handling: Reference gene primer amplification in the assay estimated nucleated cell counts. Data came from immunoSEQ multiplex PCR; TCRdb stores just in-frame clones and leaves some out. D and trimming come from the DNA, and the V and J calls and clone size come from that table. The sample holds some 150,000 clones, 70% to 90% seen once. The sequenced sample consisted of PBMCs or T cells enriched from blood (not recorded which). This receptor was identified in a woman between 18 and 29 years old who had recovered from COVID-19.

CDR3 coding DNA: TGTGCCAGCAGCCCCGCAGGGTACTGGTCTTTGGATGAGCAGTTCTTC. Encoded protein: CASSPAGYWSLDEQFF. The V and J genes are TRBV4-2 and TRBJ2-1; D possibly corresponds to TRBD1 (5 bases). The CDR3 sequence is 16 residues long. With 4 bases removed from V and 8 bases from J, the gap between germline ends came to 21 bases. Germline assignment: CDR1 LGHNA and CDR2 YNFKEQ.